These 17 T cell receptor beta chains were sequenced from one sample in a study of PD-L1 blockade in urothelial cancer. Profiling relied on immunoSEQ multiplex PCR, and the TCRdb table lists in-frame clones only, not all of them. The sample holds 70,000 or so clones, roughly nine tenths seen once. The starting material was PBMCs, obtained around atezolizumab (anti-PD-L1) treatment. These receptor sequences come from a man aged 55 to 69 with urothelial cancer.

This clone appeared a single time. The J gene is TRBJ1-5, the V gene TRBV2, with TRBD1 matching 7 bases. The germline V gene has CDR1 SNHLY and CDR2 FYNNEI. Trimming cost V 8 bases and J 7 bases; bases outside gene matches: 11. There are 14 residues in the CDR3. CDR3 nucleotide sequence: TGTGCCAGCGGGACTGACAGGGATATGCAGCCCCAGCATTTT. It specifies CASGTDRDMQPQHF.

This chain connects TRBV7-2 to TRBJ2-7; 12 nucleotides line up with TRBD2. The germline CDR1 and CDR2 sequences are SGHTA and FQGNSA. The CDR3 runs 16 residues. V was clipped by 1 base and J by 3 bases; unmatched bases: 4. CDR3 nucleotide sequence: TGTGCCAGCAGCTTAGTTCTGACTAGCGGGGGCTACGAGCAGTACTTC. Translation: CASSLVLTSGGYEQYF.

The chain carries TRBV5-6 and TRBJ2-3, with 8 bases matching TRBD1. The CDR3 spans 15 residues. The V segment lost 4 bases and the J segment 6 bases; nucleotides outside the gene matches: 10. Germline V lookup: CDR1 SGHDT, CDR2 YYEEEE. The CDR3 DNA sequence: TGTGCCAGCAGCATCCGGAACAGGGGGATTGATACGCAGTATTTT. Amino acid sequence: CASSIRNRGIDTQYF. The full variable domain, rest sourced from reference TRBV5-6 and TRBJ2-3, is DAGVTQSPTHLIKTRGQQVTLRCSPKSGHDTVSWYQQALGQGPQFIFQYYEEEERQRGNFPDRFSGHQFPNYSSELNVNALLLGDSALYLCASSIRNRGIDTQYFGPGTRLTVL.

The chain carries TRBV7-8 and TRBJ2-7; TRBD1 matches at 8 bases. The junction had 9 bases not matched to a gene; V was cut back by 5 bases and J by 6 bases. The CDR3 is made up of 14 amino acids. Per the germline V gene, CDR1 is SGHVS and CDR2 is FQNEAQ. The DNA for the CDR3 is TGTGCCAGCAGCCTCGGGACAGGACCTACCGAGCAGTACTTC. Encoded protein: CASSLGTGPTEQYF.

The chain joins TRBV21-1 to TRBJ1-2. TRBV21-1 counts as a pseudogene. CDR3 length equals 14 residues. In DNA form, the CDR3 reads TGTGCCAGCAGTCTCGGTGGGAGGGCGGATGGCTACACCTTC. Translating it yields CASSLGGRADGYTF.

The rearrangement links TRBV4-3 to TRBJ2-6; 14 bases line up with TRBD2. Trimming took 5 bases from V and 2 from J; bases not matched to a gene: 11. The CDR3 length is 20 residues. Germline V gives CDR1 LGHNA, CDR2 YSLEER. This CDR3 is CASSSGLAGASGAGANVLTF. In DNA, the CDR3 is TGCGCCAGCAGCTCGGGACTAGCGGGAGCTTCAGGGGCTGGGGCCAACGTCCTGACTTTC.

The V call is TRBV7-9, the J call TRBJ1-5; TRBD1 is a possible D gene (5 bases). V was pared by 1 base and J by 5 bases, with 6 bases between. Germline V gene sequence: CDR1 SEHNR, CDR2 FQNEAQ (reference sequence). The CDR3 is made up of 13 amino acids. The CDR3 loop reads CASSLGGDQPQHF. The CDR3 DNA reads TGTGCCAGCAGCTTAGGGGGGGATCAGCCCCAGCATTTT.

This clone was detected only a few times. The chain joins TRBV18 to TRBJ1-1; 7 bases are a match to TRBD1. Trimming cost V 3 bases and J 5 bases; bases outside gene matches: 18. CDR1 KGHSH and CDR2 LQKENI come from the germline V gene. The CDR3 is made up of 18 amino acids. CDR3 DNA: TGTGCCAGCTCACCCGAGAGGATGAATAGGGGGCGAACGACTGAAGCTTTCTTT. Translated: CASSPERMNRGRTTEAFF.

The chain uses TRBV19 and TRBJ1-5; 8 positions match TRBD1. CDR1 LNHDA and CDR2 SQIVND come from the germline V gene (reference sequence). The length of the CDR3 is 16 residues. The V segment lost 5 bases and the J segment 0 bases; nucleotides outside the gene matches: 6. The CDR3 sequence is CASSDRGDDSNQPQHF. The CDR3 DNA sequence: TGTGCCAGTAGTGACAGGGGAGACGATAGCAATCAGCCCCAGCATTTT.

The V and J genes are TRBV2 and TRBJ2-7; possible D gene TRBD1, 5 bases. Germline values: CDR1 SNHLY, CDR2 FYNNEI. V lost 8 bases to trimming and J lost 0 bases, with 14 bases between them. The CDR3 has 14 residues. The CDR3 nucleotides are TGTGCCAGCCAGACCCGCAGGGACTCCTACGAGCAGTACTTC. Encoded protein: CASQTRRDSYEQYF. Drawing the rest from reference TRBV2 and TRBJ2-7, the complete variable domain is EPEVTQTPSHQVTQMGQEVILRCVPISNHLYFYWYRQILGQKVEFLVSFYNNEISEKSEIFDDQFSVERPDGSNFTLKIRSTKLEDSAMYFCASQTRRDSYEQYFGPGTRLTVT.

The CDR3 protein is CASSGQKNQPQHF. The CDR3 coding sequence is TGTGCCAGCAGTGGACAGAAAAATCAGCCCCAGCATTTT. The genes are TRBV7-2 and TRBJ1-5; weak D call: TRBD1 (6 bases). The CDR3 consists of 13 residues. Germline V CDR1 and CDR2: SGHTA, FQGNSA. V was clipped by 6 bases and J by 4 bases, with 10 bases between them.

This clone turned up a few times. This rearrangement joins TRBV27 to TRBJ2-4; the D gene is possibly TRBD2 (7 bases). V was trimmed by 5 bases and J by 0 bases, leaving 20 bases between them. This CDR3 has 18 residues. CDR1 MNHEY and CDR2 SMNVEV come from the germline V gene (reference sequence). CDR3 sequence (DNA): TGTGCCAGCAGTCCCCTGGACAGCGGGACTATAGCCAAAAACATTCAGTACTTC. Protein: CASSPLDSGTIAKNIQYF.

This sequence joins TRBV2 and TRBJ2-3, with 8 bases lining up with TRBD2. The junction had 14 bases not matched to a gene; V was cut back by 7 bases and J by 8 bases. CDR1 is SNHLY, CDR2 FYNNEI, per germline. This CDR3 has 15 residues. The DNA of the CDR3 is TGTGCCAGCACCGCCGCGGGGGGCGCGGGCGCTACGCAGTATTTT. Protein product: CASTAAGGAGATQYF.

This chain uses TRBV19 with TRBJ2-7, with 14 positions matching TRBD2. Per germline, CDR1 LNHDA and CDR2 SQIVND (reference sequence). Trimming cost V 4 bases and J 5 bases; bases outside gene matches: 4. CDR3 length: 15 residues. The CDR3 here is CASSTGLAGGDEQYF. The CDR3 DNA reads TGTGCCAGTAGTACCGGACTAGCGGGAGGCGACGAGCAGTACTTC.

The sample holds one count of this clone. The chain couples TRBV19 to TRBJ2-7; 8 bases fit TRBD2. J was trimmed by 2 bases and V by 4 bases; bases with no gene match: 4. Germline V lookup: CDR1 LNHDA, CDR2 SQIVND (reference sequence). This CDR3 is built from 14 residues. CDR3 sequence: CASSSREGTYEQYF. As DNA, the CDR3 is TGTGCCAGTAGTAGCCGGGAGGGGACCTACGAGCAGTACTTC. The entire variable domain, with the rest obtained from reference TRBV19 and TRBJ2-7, is as follows: DGGITQSPKYLFRKEGQNVTLSCEQNLNHDAMYWYRQDPGQGLRLIYYSQIVNDFQKGDIAEGYSVSREKKESFPLTVTSAQKNPTAFYLCASSSREGTYEQYFGPGTRLTVT.

The V call is TRBV4-1, the J call TRBJ1-5; 7 bases are shared with TRBD1. This CDR3 has 16 residues. The V and J ends lost 1 base and 7 bases, in that order; junction bases with no gene match: 10. Germline CDR1 is MGHRA and CDR2 is YSYEKL. This CDR3 is CASSQGGGRGLQPQHF. The CDR3 DNA is TGCGCCAGCAGCCAAGGGGGCGGGAGGGGGCTGCAGCCCCAGCATTTT.

This clone has a single count. The V call is TRBV7-9, the J call TRBJ2-3; the D gene is possibly TRBD2 (6 bases). Germline V gives CDR1 SEHNR, CDR2 FQNEAQ (reference sequence). CDR3 length equals 15 residues. The germline V and J ends were trimmed by 5 bases and 1 base, with 13 bases remaining between them. The CDR3 loop reads CASSLSGRGTDTQYF. DNA for the CDR3: TGTGCCAGCAGCCTTAGCGGAAGGGGCACAGATACGCAGTATTTT.